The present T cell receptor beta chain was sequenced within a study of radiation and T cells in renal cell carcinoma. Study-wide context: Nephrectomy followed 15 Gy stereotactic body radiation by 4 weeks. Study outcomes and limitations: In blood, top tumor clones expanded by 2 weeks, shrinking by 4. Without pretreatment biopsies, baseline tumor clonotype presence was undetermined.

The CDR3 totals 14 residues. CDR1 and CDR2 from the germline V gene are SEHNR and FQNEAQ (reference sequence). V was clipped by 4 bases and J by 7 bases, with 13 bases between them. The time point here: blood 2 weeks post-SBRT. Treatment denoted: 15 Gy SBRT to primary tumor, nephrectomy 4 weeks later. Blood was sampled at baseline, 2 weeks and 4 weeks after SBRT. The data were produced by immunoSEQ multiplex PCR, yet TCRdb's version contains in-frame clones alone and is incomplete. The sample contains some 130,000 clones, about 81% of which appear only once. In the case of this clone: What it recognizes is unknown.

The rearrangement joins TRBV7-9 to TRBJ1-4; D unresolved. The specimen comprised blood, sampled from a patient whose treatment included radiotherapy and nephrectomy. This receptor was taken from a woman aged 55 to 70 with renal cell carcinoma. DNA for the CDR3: TGTGCCAGCAGCTCATCCGGGTCCAGTGAAAAACTGTTTTTT. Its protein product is CASSSSGSSEKLFF. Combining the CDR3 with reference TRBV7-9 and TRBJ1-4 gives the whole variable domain DTGVSQNPRHKITKRGQNVTFRCDPISEHNRLYWYRQTLGQGPEFLTYFQNEAQLEKSRLLSDRFSAERPKGSFSTLEIQRTEQGDSAMYLCASSSSGSSEKLFFGSGTQLSVL.